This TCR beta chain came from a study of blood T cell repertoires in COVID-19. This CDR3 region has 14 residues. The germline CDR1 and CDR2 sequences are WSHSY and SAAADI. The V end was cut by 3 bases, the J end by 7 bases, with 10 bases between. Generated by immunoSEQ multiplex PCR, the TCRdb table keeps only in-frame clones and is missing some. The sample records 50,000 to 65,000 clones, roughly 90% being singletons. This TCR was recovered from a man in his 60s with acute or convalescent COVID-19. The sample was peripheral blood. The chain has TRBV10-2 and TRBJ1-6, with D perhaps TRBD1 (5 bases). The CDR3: CASSEVRGNSPLHF. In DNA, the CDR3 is TGCGCCAGCAGTGAAGTTAGGGGAAATTCACCCCTCCACTTT.